Here is one TCR beta chain with its context. One entry per CDR3 protein results from TCRdb running MiXCR on the RT-PCR reads. Altogether more than 850,000 distinct CDR3 sequences are present, over 15% being singletons, with the ten largest covering about 6%. This record belongs to a study of patients and donors after allogeneic stem cell transplantation. J was trimmed by 14 bases and V by 11 bases; bases with no gene match: 10. Germline lookup yields CDR1 SNHLY and CDR2 FYNNEI. The CDR3 covers 12 residues. The TCR was taken from a human donor who was either an allogeneic HSCT recipient or a stem cell or donor lymphocyte infusion donor (not recorded which). It is not recorded whose cells these are; they may come from a transplant donor. Sequenced: blood, either unsorted or a sorted T cell fraction (not recorded which). The J gene is TRBJ2-1, the V gene TRBV2; 12 positions match TRBD2. The CDR3 sequence: CAGRTSGAQEFF. The CDR3 DNA sequence: TGTGCCGGGAGGACTAGCGGGGCCCAGGAGTTCTTC.